A selection of T cell receptor beta chains follows, all from one sample in a study of T cells in placental villitis. Repertoires were generated with immunoSEQ multiplex PCR, while TCRdb's copy carries only in-frame clones and drops some. This repertoire shows around 5,700 clones, roughly 78% found once; its top ten account for more than 7.5%. The sample was placental tissue containing maternal and fetal cells. These receptors were obtained from a human patient with infectious villitis; the placental T cells may come from both mother and fetus. The CDR3 runs from the conserved cysteine through the conserved F or W. The D gene is left open where the match is weak. Expanded clones get a size class; other rows say once, few or many, or leave the size out.

>15|TRBV7-9|TRBJ2-2|.|.
TGTGCCAGCAGCTTAGGCCGCGGAAACACCGGGGAGCTGTTTTTT
CASSLGRGNTGELFF
>16|TRBV9|TRBJ2-3|TRBD2|.
TGTGCCAGCAGCGCCCGAGCGGGGGCCCAAGCAGATACGCAGTATTTT
CASSARAGAQADTQYF
>12|TRBV29-1|TRBJ1-2|.|.
TGCAGCGCCGACCACCAGGTTTATGGCTACATCTTC
CSADHQVYGYIF
>17|TRBV4-3|TRBJ1-3|.|few
TGCGCCAGCAGCCAAGAGTGGGGAATCGGTTGGGGAAACACCATATATTTT
CASSQEWGIGWGNTIYF
>15|TRBV6-2/TRBV6-3|TRBJ2-7|.|.
TGTGCCAGTAGTTACGGATTGAGCGGAACCTACGAGCAGTACTTC
CASSYGLSGTYEQYF
>14|TRBV5-6|TRBJ1-1|TRBD1|.
TGTGCCAGCAGCACCGACAGGGGGTGGTCGGAAGCTTTCTTT
CASSTDRGWSEAFF
>12|TRBV6-5|TRBJ2-7|.|.
TGTGCCAGCAGTATAGGACAGAACGAGCAGTACTTC
CASSIGQNEQYF
>12|TRBV2|TRBJ1-1|.|.
TGTGCCAGCAGTGAAGCCTCAATGGAAGCTTTCTTT
CASSEASMEAFF
>13|TRBV14|TRBJ2-3|.|.
TGTGCCAGCAGCCGACAGGTCACAGATACGCAGTATTTT
CASSRQVTDTQYF
>14|TRBV20-1|TRBJ2-1|TRBD1|.
TGCAGTGCTAGTGCACAGGGGGCCTCCAATGAGCAGTTCTTC
CSASAQGASNEQFF
>14|TRBV2|TRBJ2-3|.|.
TGTGCCAGCAGTGGCGTGGGGGGCTCAGATACGCAGTATTTT
CASSGVGGSDTQYF
>15|TRBV27|TRBJ1-1|.|few
TGTGCCAGCACTTCCCCAGGGGCGGGGGTCACTGAAGCTTTCTTT
CASTSPGAGVTEAFF
>15|TRBV21-1|TRBJ1-1|.|few
TGTGCCAGCGGCCAGCCTAAATGTTTGAACACTGAAGCTTTCTTT
CASGQPKCLNTEAFF
>13|TRBV6-5|TRBJ1-2|TRBD1|.
TGTGCCAGCAGCCGGGACAGAACATATGGCTACACCTTC
CASSRDRTYGYTF
>14|TRBV7-9|TRBJ1-1|TRBD1|once
TGTGCCAGCAGCCATGACAGGGCGAACACTGAAGCTTTCTTT
CASSHDRANTEAFF
>14|TRBV7-9|TRBJ1-2|.|.
TGTGCCAGCAGCCCAAGTGGGGAGGGCTATGGCTACACCTTC
CASSPSGEGYGYTF
>14|TRBV2|TRBJ2-5|TRBD2|.
TGTGCCAGCAAGGCAGCGGGGCTACAAGAGACCCAGTACTTC
CASKAAGLQETQYF
>13|TRBV19|TRBJ1-5|.|.
TGTGCCAGTAGTATCGGCTTGGAGCAGCCCCAGCATTTT
CASSIGLEQPQHF
>14|TRBV7-3|TRBJ2-5|.|.
TGTGCCAGCAGCCGAGACGCTACCTCCGAGACCCAGTACTTC
CASSRDATSETQYF
>16|TRBV5-8|TRBJ1-4|TRBD1|.
TGTGCCAGCAGCTTAGGATCCGGGACAGATAACGAAAAACTGTTTTTT
CASSLGSGTDNEKLFF
>17|TRBV5-5|TRBJ1-6|TRBD1|once
TGTGCCAGCAGCGTGACAGGGAAGGGGACAAATAATTCACCCCTCCACTTT
CASSVTGKGTNNSPLHF
>17|TRBV5-6|TRBJ1-1|TRBD1|.
TGTGCCAGCAGCCATACAGGGGGCTCGCGAGTGAACACTGAAGCTTTCTTT
CASSHTGGSRVNTEAFF
>14|TRBV15|TRBJ1-2|.|.
TGTGCCACCAGCAGAGAATACAGGGCTTATGGCTACACCTTC
CATSREYRAYGYTF
>15|TRBV7-2|TRBJ1-5|TRBD1|.
TGTGCCAGCAGCCCCCGACAGGGGGTGAATCAGCCCCAGCATTTT
CASSPRQGVNQPQHF
>15|TRBV14|TRBJ1-6|.|once
TGTGCCAGCAGCCAAGAGGCGGGGCGCGGGTCACCCCTCCACTTT
CASSQEAGRGSPLHF
>16|TRBV2|TRBJ2-1|TRBD2|.
TGTGCCAGCAGTGCTGGACTAGCGACGCCATACAATGAGCAGTTCTTC
CASSAGLATPYNEQFF
>19|TRBV5-1|TRBJ2-1|TRBD2|.
TGCGCCAGCAGCTCGGGACTAGCGGGGGGAAAACCGACCTACAATGAGCAGTTCTTC
CASSSGLAGGKPTYNEQFF
>15|TRBV4-3|TRBJ1-2|.|once
TGCGCCAGCAGCCAAGCATCGGAACCTTACTATGGCTACACCTTC
CASSQASEPYYGYTF
>15|TRBV19|TRBJ1-4|.|.
TGTGCCAGTACCCCCGGGGGATTCCCTAATGAAAAACTGTTTTTT
CASTPGGFPNEKLFF
>14|TRBV30|TRBJ1-1|.|.
TGTGCCTGGAGGAGACAGGCCGAGAACACTGAAGCTTTCTTT
CAWRRQAENTEAFF
>14|TRBV4-1|TRBJ2-5|.|once
TGCACCAGCAGCCAAGATTTATCCAGAGAGACCCAGTACTTC
CTSSQDLSRETQYF
>13|TRBV7-2|TRBJ2-3|.|once
TGTGCCAGCAGCTTTCCCCAAACAGATACGCAGTATTTT
CASSFPQTDTQYF
>16|TRBV1|TRBJ2-7|.|.
TGCACCAGCAGCCAAACTAAGGGGGCTCAATACTACGAGCAGTACTTC
CTSSQTKGAQYYEQYF
>15|TRBV4-1|TRBJ2-7|.|.
TGCGCCAGCAGCCAAGTCGTCATTCGTGCTTACGAGCAGTACTTC
CASSQVVIRAYEQYF
>17|TRBV29-1|TRBJ2-1|TRBD1|.
TGCAGCGTTGACCGGGACAGGGGACTTAGCTCCTACAATGAGCAGTTCTTC
CSVDRDRGLSSYNEQFF
>12|TRBV12-3/TRBV12-4|TRBJ1-3|TRBD1|.
TGTGCCAGCATCGGACAGGTTAACACCATATATTTT
CASIGQVNTIYF
>14|TRBV9|TRBJ1-1|.|once
TGTGCCAGCAGCGTAGGTCGCCCCAACACTGAAGCTTTCTTT
CASSVGRPNTEAFF
>15|TRBV7-2|TRBJ2-7|TRBD1|.
TGTGCCAGCAGCCCCCGGGGGACAGGGTCCTACGAGCAGTACTTC
CASSPRGTGSYEQYF
>17|TRBV6-1|TRBJ2-4|TRBD1|.
TGTGCCAGCAGTGAAGTGAGGGGGCGCCGCCAATTGGACATTCAGTACTTC
CASSEVRGRRQLDIQYF
>15|TRBV2|TRBJ2-7|.|.
TGTGCCAGCAGTGATCCGGGACGCACCCCTGCGAAGCAGTACTTC
CASSDPGRTPAKQYF
>13|TRBV23-1|TRBJ2-7|TRBD1|.
TGCGCCAGCAGTCAAACCTCAGGGGGCGAGCAGTACTTC
CASSQTSGGEQYF
>11|TRBV7-9|TRBJ2-7|.|.
TGTGCCAGCAGGAGTGGCGGCGAGCAGTACTTC
CASRSGGEQYF
>14|TRBV30|TRBJ2-5|.|.
TGTGCCTGGACCCCCTGGGGGCTGGGGGAGACCCAGTACTTC
CAWTPWGLGETQYF
>14|TRBV28|TRBJ2-7|.|.
TGTGCCAGCAGTCCTTTCCGAGGGGATTACGAGCAGTACTTC
CASSPFRGDYEQYF
>12|TRBV18|TRBJ1-5|.|few
TGTGCCAGCTCACTGTACAATCAGCCCCAGCATTTT
CASSLYNQPQHF
>14|TRBV4-1|TRBJ2-7|.|large
TGCGCCAGCAGCCAAGCCCACCAGGGCTACGAGCAGTACTTC
CASSQAHQGYEQYF
>13|TRBV30|TRBJ2-3|TRBD2|.
TGTGCCTGGAGTGTAGCGGGGGGGGATACGCAGTATTTT
CAWSVAGGDTQYF
>11|TRBV24-1|TRBJ1-2|.|few
TGTGCCACCAGTGATTTGGATGGCTACACCTTC
CATSDLDGYTF
>15|TRBV18|TRBJ2-7|TRBD1|few
TGTGCCAGCTCACCAGGGACAGGGGCCGCCTACGAGCAGTACTTC
CASSPGTGAAYEQYF
>11|TRBV6-5|TRBJ1-2|.|.
TGTGCCAGCAGGGCCAACTATGGCTACACCTTC
CASRANYGYTF
>14|TRBV9|TRBJ2-2|TRBD2|.
TGTGCCAGCAGCCGGGGGGGCCTCACCGGGGAGCTGTTTTTT
CASSRGGLTGELFF
>16|TRBV27|TRBJ2-1|.|.
TGTGCCAGCAGTTTTGACGTCGTCCGAGGTAGGGATGAGCAGTTCTTC
CASSFDVVRGRDEQFF
>15|TRBV6-5|TRBJ2-2|TRBD2|.
TGTGCCAGCAGGGTACTAGCGGGGGGCACCGGGGAGCTGTTTTTT
CASRVLAGGTGELFF
>13|TRBV29-1|TRBJ1-5|TRBD1|.
TGCAGCGTCCCGGGACAGGGCAGTCAGCCCCAGCATTTT
CSVPGQGSQPQHF
>13|TRBV14|TRBJ1-5|.|.
TGTGCCAGCAGCCAAGATCAGGGCTGGACCCAGCATTTT
CASSQDQGWTQHF
>13|TRBV3-1/TRBV3-2|TRBJ1-1|.|.
TGTGCCAGCAGCCAATCCCCAGGATCTGAAGCTTTCTTT
CASSQSPGSEAFF